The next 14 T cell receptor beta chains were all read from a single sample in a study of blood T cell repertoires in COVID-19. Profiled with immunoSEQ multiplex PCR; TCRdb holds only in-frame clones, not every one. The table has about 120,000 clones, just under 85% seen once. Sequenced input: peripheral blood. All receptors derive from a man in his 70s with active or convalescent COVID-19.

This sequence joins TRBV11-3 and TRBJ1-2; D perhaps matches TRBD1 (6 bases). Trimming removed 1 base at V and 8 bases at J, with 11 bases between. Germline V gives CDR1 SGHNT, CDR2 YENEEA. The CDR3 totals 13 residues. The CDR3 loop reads CASSLVSGEGYTF. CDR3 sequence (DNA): TGTGCCAGCAGCTTAGTTTCAGGGGAAGGCTACACCTTC. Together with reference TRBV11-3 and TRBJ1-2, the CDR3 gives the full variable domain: EAGVVQSPRYKIIEKKQPVAFWCNPISGHNTLYWYLQNLGQGPELLIRYENEEAVDDSQLPKDRFSAERLKGVDSTLKIQPAELGDSAVYLCASSLVSGEGYTFGSGTRLTVV.

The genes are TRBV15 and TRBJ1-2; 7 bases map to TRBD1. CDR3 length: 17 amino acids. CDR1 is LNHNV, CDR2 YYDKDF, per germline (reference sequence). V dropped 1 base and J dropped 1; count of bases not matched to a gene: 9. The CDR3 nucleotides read TGTGCCACCAGCAGAGGGGACAGAGGGCCCGATAACTATGGCTACACCTTC. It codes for CATSRGDRGPDNYGYTF.

CDR3 coding DNA: TGTGCCAGCGCTAAGAACAGATTCTATTCACCCCTCCACTTT. It yields the protein CASAKNRFYSPLHF. This sequence joins TRBV6-6 and TRBJ1-6; D not certain. The CDR3 is made up of 14 amino acids. Trimming removed 8 bases from V and 8 bases from J, with 16 bases in between. CDR1 is MNHNY and CDR2 is SVGAGI in the germline V gene (reference sequence).

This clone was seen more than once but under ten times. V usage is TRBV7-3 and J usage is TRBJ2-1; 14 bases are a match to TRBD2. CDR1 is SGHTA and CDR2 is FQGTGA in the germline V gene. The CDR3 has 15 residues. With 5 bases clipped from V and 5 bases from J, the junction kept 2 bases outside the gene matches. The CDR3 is CASSRLAGGNNEQFF. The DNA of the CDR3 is TGTGCCAGCAGCAGACTAGCGGGGGGGAACAATGAGCAGTTCTTC.

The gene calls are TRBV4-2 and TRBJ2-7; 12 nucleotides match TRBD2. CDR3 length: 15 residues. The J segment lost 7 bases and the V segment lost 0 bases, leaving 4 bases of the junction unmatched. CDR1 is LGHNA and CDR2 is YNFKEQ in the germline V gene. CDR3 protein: CASSQDTSGRREQYF. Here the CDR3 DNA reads TGTGCCAGCAGCCAAGATACTAGCGGGAGGAGGGAGCAGTACTTC.

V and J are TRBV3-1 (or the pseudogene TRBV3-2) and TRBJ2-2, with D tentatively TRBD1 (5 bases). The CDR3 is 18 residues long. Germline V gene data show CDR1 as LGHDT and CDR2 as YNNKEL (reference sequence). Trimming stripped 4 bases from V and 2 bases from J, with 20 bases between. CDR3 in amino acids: CASSPADRNQGNTGELFF. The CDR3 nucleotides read TGTGCCAGCAGCCCCGCCGACAGAAACCAAGGAAACACCGGGGAGCTGTTTTTT.

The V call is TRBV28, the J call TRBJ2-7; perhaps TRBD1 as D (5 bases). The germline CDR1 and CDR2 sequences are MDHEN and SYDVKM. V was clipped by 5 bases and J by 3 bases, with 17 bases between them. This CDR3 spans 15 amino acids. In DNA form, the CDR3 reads TGTGCCAGCAGTCCGGACAAAAACTGGAACTACGAGCAGTACTTC. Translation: CASSPDKNWNYEQYF.

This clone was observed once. The CDR3 DNA follows: TGTGCCAGCAGCTTAGGGACAGAAGAGACCCAGTACTTC. Its protein product is CASSLGTEETQYF. This chain links TRBV7-2 with TRBJ2-5, with D perhaps TRBD1 (6 bases). The germline V and J ends were trimmed by 1 base and 3 bases, with 6 bases remaining between them. Germline lookup yields CDR1 SGHTA and CDR2 FQGNSA. The CDR3 covers 13 residues.

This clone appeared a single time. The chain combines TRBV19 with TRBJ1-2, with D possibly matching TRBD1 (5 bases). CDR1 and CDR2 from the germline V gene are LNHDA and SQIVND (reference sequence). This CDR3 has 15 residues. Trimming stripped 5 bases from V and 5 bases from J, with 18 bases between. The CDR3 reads CASSPPLDSFYGYTF. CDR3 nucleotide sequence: TGTGCCAGTAGTCCCCCCCTCGACAGCTTTTATGGCTACACCTTC.

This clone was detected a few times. The CDR3 here is CASSRGTSGTSYNEQFF. In nucleotides, the CDR3 is TGTGCCAGTAGTAGGGGGACTAGCGGGACCTCCTACAATGAGCAGTTCTTC. The chain joins TRBV19 to TRBJ2-1, with TRBD2 matching 13 bases. The CDR3 contains 17 residues. The trim removed 4 bases at V and 0 bases at J, leaving 3 bases unmatched. CDR1 LNHDA and CDR2 SQIVND come from the germline V gene (reference sequence).

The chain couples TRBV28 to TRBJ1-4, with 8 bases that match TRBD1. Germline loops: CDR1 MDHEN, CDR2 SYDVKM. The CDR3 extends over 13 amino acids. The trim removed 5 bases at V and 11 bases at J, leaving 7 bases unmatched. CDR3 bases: TGTGCCAGCAGTGGGCAGGGGGCGCCGAAACTGTTTTTT. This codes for CASSGQGAPKLFF.

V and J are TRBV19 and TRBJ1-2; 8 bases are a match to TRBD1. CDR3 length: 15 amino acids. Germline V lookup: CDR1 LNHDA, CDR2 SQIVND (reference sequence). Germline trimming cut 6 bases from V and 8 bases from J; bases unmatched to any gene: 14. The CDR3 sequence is CASSLLDRVKRGYTF. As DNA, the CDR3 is TGTGCCAGTAGCCTCCTGGACAGGGTGAAGAGAGGCTACACCTTC.

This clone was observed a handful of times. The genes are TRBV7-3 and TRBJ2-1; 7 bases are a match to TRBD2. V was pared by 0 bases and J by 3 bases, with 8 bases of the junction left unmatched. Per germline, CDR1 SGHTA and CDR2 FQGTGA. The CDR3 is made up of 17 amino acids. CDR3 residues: CASSLTLQRGVYNEQFF. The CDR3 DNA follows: TGTGCCAGCAGCTTAACTCTCCAGCGGGGAGTCTACAATGAGCAGTTCTTC.

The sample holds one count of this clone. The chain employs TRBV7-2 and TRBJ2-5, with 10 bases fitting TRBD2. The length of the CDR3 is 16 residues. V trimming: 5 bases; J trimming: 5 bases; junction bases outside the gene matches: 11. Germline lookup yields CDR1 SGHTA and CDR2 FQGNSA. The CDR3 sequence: CASSRSGLAGAETQYF. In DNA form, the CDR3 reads TGTGCCAGCAGCCGCTCGGGGCTAGCGGGAGCCGAGACCCAGTACTTC.